The sequence of this T cell receptor (beta chain) was determined in a study of T-cell reconstitution after alpha-beta-depleted transplantation in children. Study observations and caveats: Newly produced T cells mostly accounted for T-cell counts and diversity one year post-transplant. Several hundred expanded graft clones reportedly gave rise to the alpha-beta T cells present about two months after transplant. Surviving recipient T cells and thymic progenitors underlay high day-60 TCRbeta diversity in some patients.

Looked up from germline, CDR1 is SGHTA and CDR2 is FQGNSA. V lost 6 bases, J lost 6 bases, and 13 bases stayed unmatched. The CDR3 covers 15 residues. As to this clonotype: Its antigen remains unknown.

Preparation of the TCRbeta library was carried out with unique molecular identifiers. TCRdb redid the calling of the PCR reads with MiXCR, one entry per CDR3 protein. The sample contains around 960,000 distinct CDR3 sequences, roughly 29% of which appear only once. V is TRBV7-2 and J is TRBJ2-7; 8 nucleotides agree with TRBD1. The specimen was PBMCs, mostly from graft donor cells, collected 360 days after TCRalphabeta/CD19-depleted stem cell transplant. The TCR comes from a boy younger than two who had a stem cell transplant for SCID, so the T cells may come from the graft donor. In DNA, the CDR3 is TGTGCCAGCAGGAAAACCGGGACAGGACAAGGCGAGCAGTACTTC. This codes for CASRKTGTGQGEQYF.